The T cell receptor beta chain under discussion was sequenced for a study of T-cell memory formation after mild COVID-19. In the case of this clonotype: Its specificity is unknown.

The study's findings and limits: For contracting clones, CD4+ ones sat mainly in CM and EM, CD8+ in EMRA. Among clones contracting day 15 to 85, CD4/CD8 was balanced, whereas later expanders leaned CD4+. The appearance of some responding clones in pre-infection memory suggested that cross-reactive memory joined.

UMIs and sample barcodes were carried by the TCR alpha and TCR beta cDNA libraries that 5'RACE produced using constant-segment primers. One entry per CDR3 protein results from TCRdb running MiXCR on the 5' RACE reads. The sample comprises 200,000 to 250,000 distinct CDR3 sequences, approximately 9% of which are singletons, and around 21% rests with the top ten. Germline V gene data show CDR1 as SGHRS and CDR2 as YFSETQ. The CDR3 covers 14 residues. The ends were cut back, 0 bases at V and 8 bases at J, with 11 bases in the middle. This chain uses TRBV5-1 with TRBJ1-4, with D unclear. Sequencing was done on a sample of PBMCs or a T cell subset sorted from them (not recorded which). The origin of this receptor is a man aged 18 to 29 who had mild COVID-19 (a few samples of this study predate the infection). Cell type and time point are not known. The CDR3 reads CASSLGTAGEKLFF. The DNA for the CDR3 is TGCGCCAGCAGCTTGGGGACCGCGGGGGAAAAACTGTTTTTT.